This is a list of T cell receptor beta chains from one sample in a study of blood T cell repertoires in COVID-19. Libraries were prepared by immunoSEQ multiplex PCR; TCRdb keeps only in-frame clonotypes and omits some of them. The sample shows about 400,000 clones, more than 80% of them seen only once. Sequencing was done on a sample of peripheral blood. The source is a man aged 35-49 years with acute or convalescent COVID-19. The CDR3 runs from the conserved cysteine through the conserved F or W. Fields, in order: V gene, D gene, clone size, J gene, CDR3 DNA, CDR3 protein. D genes are given only for firm matches. Not every row has a clone size; where given, it reads once, few, many or a size class.

v_call: TRBV9
d_call: .
clone_size: few
j_call: TRBJ2-3
cdr3_nt: TGTGCCAGCAGCTTCGGAGGGACAGGCACAGATACGCAGTATTTT
cdr3_aa: CASSFGGTGTDTQYF

v_call: TRBV5-1
d_call: .
clone_size: .
j_call: TRBJ2-7
cdr3_nt: TGCGCCAGCAGCTTGGTGGACAGCTCCTACGAGCAGTACTTC
cdr3_aa: CASSLVDSSYEQYF

v_call: TRBV28
d_call: TRBD2
clone_size: once
j_call: TRBJ2-1
cdr3_nt: TGTGCCAGCAGTCAGCGGGGGGGCGCCTACAATGAGCAGTTCTTC
cdr3_aa: CASSQRGGAYNEQFF

v_call: TRBV19
d_call: TRBD1
clone_size: .
j_call: TRBJ2-5
cdr3_nt: TGTGCCAGTAGTACGGGACAGGGTGTGTACGTCGAGACCCAGTACTTC
cdr3_aa: CASSTGQGVYVETQYF

v_call: TRBV6-1
d_call: .
clone_size: .
j_call: TRBJ2-3
cdr3_nt: TGTGCCAGCAGTGAATCCCCGAGTAGCACAGATACGCAGTATTTT
cdr3_aa: CASSESPSSTDTQYF

v_call: TRBV2
d_call: .
clone_size: .
j_call: TRBJ1-5
cdr3_nt: TGTGCCAGCAGTGAAGGGGCGGGGCGGGGGCAGCCCCAGCATTTT
cdr3_aa: CASSEGAGRGQPQHF

v_call: TRBV7-2
d_call: TRBD1
clone_size: .
j_call: TRBJ1-2
cdr3_nt: TGTGCCAGCAGCTTAGGGACAGGAGACTATGGCTACACCTTC
cdr3_aa: CASSLGTGDYGYTF

v_call: TRBV10-1
d_call: TRBD1
clone_size: .
j_call: TRBJ2-1
cdr3_nt: TGCGCCGGGTCTCAGGGGGCGAGGAATGAGCAGTTCTTC
cdr3_aa: CAGSQGARNEQFF

v_call: TRBV6-6
d_call: TRBD1
clone_size: once
j_call: TRBJ1-1
cdr3_nt: TGTGCCAGCAGTCCTCGGACAGGGGAGGTTGCCAGCACTGAAGCTTTCTTT
cdr3_aa: CASSPRTGEVASTEAFF

v_call: TRBV7-3
d_call: TRBD1
clone_size: .
j_call: TRBJ2-7
cdr3_nt: TGTGCCAGCAGCTTAACCGGGACAGTCTCCTACGAGCAGTACTTC
cdr3_aa: CASSLTGTVSYEQYF

v_call: TRBV6-5
d_call: .
clone_size: .
j_call: TRBJ1-6
cdr3_nt: TGTGCCAGTAGGAGGGCCGTTAATTCACCCCTCCACTTT
cdr3_aa: CASRRAVNSPLHF

v_call: TRBV5-5
d_call: TRBD1
clone_size: .
j_call: TRBJ2-7
cdr3_nt: TGTGCCAGCAGCCCTCCACAGGGGGCATACGAGCAGTACTTC
cdr3_aa: CASSPPQGAYEQYF

v_call: TRBV3-1/TRBV3-2
d_call: .
clone_size: .
j_call: TRBJ2-1
cdr3_nt: TGTGCCAGCAGCCAAGTGGAGGGGAATGAGCAGTTCTTC
cdr3_aa: CASSQVEGNEQFF

v_call: TRBV2
d_call: TRBD1
clone_size: .
j_call: TRBJ1-5
cdr3_nt: TGTGCCAGCGGACAGGGATTAAATCAGCCCCAGCATTTT
cdr3_aa: CASGQGLNQPQHF

v_call: TRBV11-2
d_call: .
clone_size: once
j_call: TRBJ2-7
cdr3_nt: TGTGCCAGCAGCCGAGACTACGAGCAGTACTTC
cdr3_aa: CASSRDYEQYF

v_call: TRBV5-6
d_call: TRBD1
clone_size: .
j_call: TRBJ1-6
cdr3_nt: TGTGCCAGCAGCTTGGACAGGGGAAATTCACCCCTCCACTTT
cdr3_aa: CASSLDRGNSPLHF

v_call: TRBV27
d_call: .
clone_size: .
j_call: TRBJ1-5
cdr3_nt: TGTGCCAGCAGTTTAAGAGGTTCTCAGCCCCAGCATTTT
cdr3_aa: CASSLRGSQPQHF

v_call: TRBV4-1
d_call: .
clone_size: few
j_call: TRBJ1-1
cdr3_nt: TGCGCCAGCAGCCAAGACCCAAACACTGAAGCTTTCTTT
cdr3_aa: CASSQDPNTEAFF

v_call: TRBV3-1/TRBV3-2
d_call: TRBD2
clone_size: once
j_call: TRBJ2-7
cdr3_nt: TGTGCCAGCAGCGCAGGACTAGCGGGATTTGGCGAGCAGTACTTC
cdr3_aa: CASSAGLAGFGEQYF

v_call: TRBV7-3
d_call: .
clone_size: .
j_call: TRBJ2-2
cdr3_nt: TGTGCCAGCAGCACGGTGAACACCGGGGAGCTGTTTTTT
cdr3_aa: CASSTVNTGELFF

v_call: TRBV7-9
d_call: .
clone_size: .
j_call: TRBJ2-3
cdr3_nt: TGTGCCAGCAGCTTAGTCGGTACGCAGTATTTT
cdr3_aa: CASSLVGTQYF

v_call: TRBV28
d_call: TRBD2
clone_size: .
j_call: TRBJ2-3
cdr3_nt: TGTGCCAGCAGTTTCTCCTGGACTAGCGGATCTAGCACAGATACGCAGTATTTT
cdr3_aa: CASSFSWTSGSSTDTQYF

v_call: TRBV14
d_call: TRBD1
clone_size: .
j_call: TRBJ1-6
cdr3_nt: TGTGCCAGCAGCTGGGGACAGGGCAGTTCACCCCTCCACTTT
cdr3_aa: CASSWGQGSSPLHF

v_call: TRBV4-3
d_call: TRBD1
clone_size: .
j_call: TRBJ1-1
cdr3_nt: TGCGCCAGCAGCCAAGAATTGGGACAGCTTACTGAAGCTTTCTTT
cdr3_aa: CASSQELGQLTEAFF

v_call: TRBV24-1
d_call: TRBD1
clone_size: .
j_call: TRBJ1-5
cdr3_nt: TGTGCCATCGGACAGGGCGGGAATCAGCCCCAGCATTTT
cdr3_aa: CAIGQGGNQPQHF

v_call: TRBV9
d_call: TRBD1
clone_size: few
j_call: TRBJ1-5
cdr3_nt: TGTGCCAGCAGCGCCCGGACAGGGGTAACTGATCAGCCCCAGCATTTT
cdr3_aa: CASSARTGVTDQPQHF

v_call: TRBV5-1
d_call: .
clone_size: .
j_call: TRBJ2-1
cdr3_nt: TGCGCCAGCAGCTCCGGCAGTGGGCTCAACCACAATGAGCAGTTCTTC
cdr3_aa: CASSSGSGLNHNEQFF

v_call: TRBV2
d_call: .
clone_size: .
j_call: TRBJ2-1
cdr3_nt: TGTGCCAGCAGTCCCGGGACTCATAATGAGCAGTTCTTC
cdr3_aa: CASSPGTHNEQFF

v_call: TRBV7-6
d_call: .
clone_size: .
j_call: TRBJ1-2
cdr3_nt: TGTGCCAGCAGCCTGGGGGGAGCGGGATATGGCTACACCTTC
cdr3_aa: CASSLGGAGYGYTF

v_call: TRBV28
d_call: .
clone_size: .
j_call: TRBJ2-1
cdr3_nt: TGTGCCAGCAGTTTCGAGCGTTCAGACTACAATGAGCAGTTCTTC
cdr3_aa: CASSFERSDYNEQFF